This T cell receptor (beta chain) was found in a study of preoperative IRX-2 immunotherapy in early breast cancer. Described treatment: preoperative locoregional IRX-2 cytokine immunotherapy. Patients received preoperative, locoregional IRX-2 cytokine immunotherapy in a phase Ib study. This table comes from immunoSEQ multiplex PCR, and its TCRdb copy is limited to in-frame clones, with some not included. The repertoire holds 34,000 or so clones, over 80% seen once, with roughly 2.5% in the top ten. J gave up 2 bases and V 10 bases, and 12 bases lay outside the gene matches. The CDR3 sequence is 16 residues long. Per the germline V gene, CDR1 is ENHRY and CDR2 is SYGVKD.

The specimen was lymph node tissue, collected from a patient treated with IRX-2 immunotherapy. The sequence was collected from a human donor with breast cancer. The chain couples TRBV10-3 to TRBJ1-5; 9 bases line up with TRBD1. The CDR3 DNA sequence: TGTGCCAGCAGGGAGAGCCGGGACAGGGGCAATCAGCCCCAGCATTTT. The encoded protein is CASRESRDRGNQPQHF.